Listed below are T cell receptor beta chains from one sample, sequenced in a study of cytomegalovirus exposure and HLA in healthy donors. Measured with immunoSEQ multiplex PCR; TCRdb has only the in-frame clones, and not every one. The sample includes under 150,000 clones, about 75% seen only once; the top ten take over 1.3%. Sequenced: PBMCs. The receptors stem from a woman aged 40 to 55 in good health and CMV-seronegative. The conserved cysteine and the conserved F or W are not part of the CDR3 here.

v_call	j_call	cdr3_aa
TRBV6-5	TRBJ2-1	ASKGGHEQF
TRBV5-1	TRBJ1-1	ASTGTGGNTEAF
TRBV7-2	TRBJ1-1	ASSLTRGTEAF
TRBV5-1	TRBJ2-3	ASSLVAGASTDTQY
TRBV10-2	TRBJ1-1	ASSVRGDTEAF
TRBV7-9	TRBJ1-4	ASSLATWPTGGQGEKLF
TRBV2	TRBJ1-5	ASNRGSGGNQPQH
TRBV28	TRBJ2-3	ASSSPDADTQY
TRBV27	TRBJ1-1	ASSLSYRDEAF
TRBV6-6	TRBJ1-2	ASSLGQDFYGYT
TRBV29-1	TRBJ1-4	SVVVPGGGEKLF
TRBV10-3	TRBJ2-3	AITGLAGGPTDTQY
TRBV6-1	TRBJ2-7	ASSGAGTGGRYEQY
TRBV20-1	TRBJ2-7	SAPDTYEQY
TRBV7-9	TRBJ2-2	ASSLAGTGELF
TRBV5-1	TRBJ1-5	ASSLTSQGAKHNQPQH
TRBV7-8	TRBJ2-2	ASSLPAGGASFGELF
TRBV2	TRBJ1-5	ASSGTGGSQPQH
TRBV5-6	TRBJ2-7	ASTTGSIHEQY
TRBV4-1	TRBJ1-4	ASSQDPGQRNEKLF
TRBV4-3	TRBJ1-4	ASSQEGQGNEKLF
TRBV7-9	TRBJ1-2	ASSLVGANGYT
TRBV5-1	TRBJ2-1	ASSLSGGAGYNEQF
TRBV6-5	TRBJ1-2	ASRRYYGYT
TRBV5-1	TRBJ1-1	ASSRETGRNTEAF
TRBV19	TRBJ1-3	ASSIADSLFSGNTIY
TRBV5-1	TRBJ2-3	ASSLGGGPSTDTQY
TRBV19	TRBJ1-1	ASRWDGQENTEAF
TRBV5-8	TRBJ1-5	ASSPRDLRNQPQH
TRBV29-1	TRBJ1-1	SVEDLPGLLNTEAF
TRBV4-2	TRBJ2-7	ASSQDNSGRHYEQY
TRBV10-3	TRBJ2-7	AISEIETPGQY
TRBV2	TRBJ2-6	AGGSMVGANVLT
TRBV7-2	TRBJ2-1	ASSVDTSSYNEQF
TRBV6-1	TRBJ1-2	ASIRGAGVRGYT
TRBV19	TRBJ2-1	ATKQARTGGTLAYNEQF
TRBV5-6	TRBJ1-5	ASSLRSMRSDQPQH
TRBV6-5	TRBJ1-2	ASRPTGGYGYT
TRBV6-5	TRBJ2-1	ASSYSGTGSYEQF
TRBV10-3	TRBJ1-5	AISEGEARNQPQH
TRBV15	TRBJ2-5	ATSRDAGVETQY
TRBV14	TRBJ1-1	ASSQVSGWARTEAF
TRBV25-1	TRBJ2-7	ASSKHDITYEQY
TRBV13	TRBJ2-7	ASSLPGQRTSEQY
TRBV6-1	TRBJ2-7	ASSDRQGGSYEQY
TRBV13	TRBJ2-2	ASSPRPGRAGELF
TRBV30	TRBJ1-4	AWSKRGAAPTNEKLF
TRBV6-1	TRBJ2-7	ASSEFGPTLGEQY
TRBV5-1	TRBJ1-1	ASSSTGGGRTEAF
TRBV28	TRBJ2-1	ASRLAGAYNEQF
TRBV6-1	TRBJ2-7	ASSLQDFSYEQY
TRBV5-5	TRBJ1-1	ASSLRGWDTEAF
TRBV19	TRBJ2-7	ASSTHRDSSYEQY
TRBV7-8	TRBJ1-5	ASSLAGLGTASNQPQH
TRBV18	TRBJ2-3	ASSPTGTSTDTQY
TRBV27	TRBJ1-5	ASSAAGGFNQPQH
TRBV6-6	TRBJ1-2	ASNSGTGSSFYGYT